The rows below give T cell receptor beta chains drawn from one sample of a study of Ad26.COV2.S vaccination and SARS-CoV-2 variants. Assay used: immunoSEQ multiplex PCR; TCRdb lists only in-frame clones, some missing. This sample has fewer than 500,000 clones, with 75% to 95% found just once. Source: peripheral blood, taken in a trial of Ad26.COV2.S vaccine versus placebo. Receptor source: a person between 18 and 65 years old who received the Ad26.COV2.S COVID-19 vaccine or a placebo. Each CDR3 is given with its conserved first and last residue. The D gene is left open where the match is weak. The listing skips clone size in some rows; elsewhere it reads once, few, many or a size class.

v_call	d_call	j_call	clone_size	cdr3_aa	cdr3_nt
TRBV6-6	TRBD2	TRBJ2-1	-	CASSRRNRLAGNNEQFF	TGTGCCAGCAGTCGTAGAAATAGACTAGCGGGGAACAATGAGCAGTTCTTC
TRBV27	-	TRBJ2-5	-	CASSLYPRVGPQETQYF	TGTGCCAGCAGTTTATATCCCCGAGTGGGACCCCAAGAGACCCAGTACTTC
TRBV28	TRBD1	TRBJ1-2	-	CASSSSGQPSYGYTF	TGTGCCAGCAGTTCCTCGGGACAGCCTTCCTATGGCTACACCTTC
TRBV5-1	-	TRBJ2-5	-	CASSLGGSTGETQYF	TGCGCCAGCAGCTTGGGGGGTTCGACTGGAGAGACCCAGTACTTC
TRBV7-2	-	TRBJ2-2	-	CASSPRQARGTGELFF	TGTGCCAGCAGCCCACGACAGGCTAGGGGCACCGGGGAGCTGTTTTTT
TRBV27	-	TRBJ1-6	once	CASKTGYPSPLHF	TGTGCCAGCAAAACAGGATATCCCTCACCCCTCCACTTT
TRBV5-6	-	TRBJ1-3	-	CASSLTWNSGNTIYF	TGTGCCAGCAGCTTGACGTGGAACTCTGGAAACACCATATATTTT
TRBV6-4	-	TRBJ2-1	-	CASSSSHGGYNEQFF	TGTGCCAGCAGTTCAAGTCATGGGGGATACAATGAGCAGTTCTTC
TRBV5-5	-	TRBJ2-7	once	CASSDKTSREQYF	TGTGCCAGCAGCGACAAGACAAGTCGCGAGCAGTACTTC
TRBV11-2	TRBD1	TRBJ2-7	-	CASSTAGTGFYEQYF	TGTGCCAGCAGCACCGCCGGGACAGGGTTCTACGAGCAGTACTTC
TRBV12-5	TRBD1	TRBJ1-1	-	CASGSGQGEAFF	TGTGCTAGTGGTTCCGGACAGGGGGAAGCTTTCTTT
TRBV29-1	-	TRBJ2-7	-	CSVSSGTSYEQYF	TGCAGCGTTAGTTCCGGGACAAGCTACGAGCAGTACTTC
TRBV5-6	-	TRBJ2-5	-	CASSGTGHLQETQYF	TGTGCCAGCAGCGGCACGGGACACCTCCAAGAGACCCAGTACTTC
TRBV6-2/TRBV6-3	-	TRBJ2-3	-	CASSYAGRTDTQYF	TGTGCCAGCAGTTACGCGGGGCGCACAGATACGCAGTATTTT
TRBV21-1	-	TRBJ2-2	-	CASSLRTFGELFF	TGTGCCAGCAGCCTTAGGACATTCGGGGAGCTGTTTTTT
TRBV6-5	TRBD1	TRBJ2-5	-	CASSYSRTGGETQYF	TGTGCCAGCAGTTACTCGAGGACAGGGGGAGAGACCCAGTACTTC
TRBV6-5	TRBD1	TRBJ1-2	once	CASRGGKEGYGYTF	TGTGCCAGCAGAGGGGGCAAGGAAGGCTATGGCTACACCTTC
TRBV5-1	-	TRBJ2-1	once	CASSSSSGLGSYNEQFF	TGCGCCAGCAGCTCCAGTAGCGGTTTAGGGTCCTACAATGAGCAGTTCTTC
TRBV6-5	-	TRBJ1-5	-	CASSYRQDSNQPQHF	TGTGCCAGCAGTTACCGGCAGGATAGCAATCAGCCCCAGCATTTT
TRBV7-2	TRBD2	TRBJ2-7	-	CASSNPSGSGYEQYF	TGTGCCAGCAGTAACCCTAGCGGGAGTGGGTACGAGCAGTACTTC
TRBV5-6	-	TRBJ1-1	-	CASSLAVAGWGWNTEAFF	TGTGCCAGCAGCTTGGCCGTGGCAGGGTGGGGCTGGAACACTGAAGCTTTCTTT
TRBV7-8	-	TRBJ1-1	-	CASSLTEGKDTEAFF	TGTGCCAGCAGCTTGACAGAGGGGAAGGACACTGAAGCTTTCTTT
TRBV27	TRBD2	TRBJ2-7	-	CASSFGAGEYEQYF	TGTGCCAGCAGTTTTGGAGCGGGAGAGTACGAGCAGTACTTC
TRBV14	-	TRBJ1-1	-	CASSQLGDAEAFF	TGTGCCAGCAGCCAACTCGGAGACGCTGAAGCTTTCTTT
TRBV30	TRBD2	TRBJ2-3	-	CAWSEASGSPDTQYF	TGTGCCTGGAGTGAAGCCAGCGGGAGTCCAGATACGCAGTATTTT
TRBV5-1	-	TRBJ2-3	-	CASSLLLGGTDTQYF	TGCGCCAGCAGCTTGCTATTAGGGGGCACAGATACGCAGTATTTT
TRBV19	TRBD1	TRBJ2-1	-	CASSLTGYNEQFF	TGTGCCAGTAGCCTGACAGGGTACAATGAGCAGTTCTTC
TRBV19	-	TRBJ2-3	once	CASSIDLFWGASTDTQYF	TGTGCCAGTAGTATAGATCTATTCTGGGGGGCTAGCACAGATACGCAGTATTTT
TRBV14	-	TRBJ1-2	once	CASSQGTGHYGYTF	TGTGCCAGCAGCCAAGGCACAGGACACTATGGCTACACCTTC
TRBV6-6	-	TRBJ1-1	once	CASSYQDTFNTEAFF	TGTGCCAGCAGTTACCAGGACACCTTTAACACTGAAGCTTTCTTT
TRBV28	-	TRBJ1-2	-	CASSTGLYGYTF	TGTGCCAGCAGTACAGGGTTGTATGGCTACACCTTC
TRBV4-3	-	TRBJ1-1	-	CASSKATSGYTEAFF	TGCGCCAGCAGCAAAGCGACAAGTGGGTACACTGAAGCTTTCTTT
TRBV4-2	-	TRBJ2-3	-	CASSHETRVGSTDTQYF	TGTGCCAGCAGCCATGAAACCAGGGTGGGGAGCACAGATACGCAGTATTTT
TRBV5-1	TRBD1	TRBJ1-2	-	CASSATTTGPYGYTF	TGCGCCAGCAGCGCCACGACGACAGGGCCCTATGGCTACACCTTC
TRBV5-1	-	TRBJ1-5	few	CASSLAGGRDQPQHF	TGCGCCAGCAGCTTGGCCGGGGGAAGGGATCAGCCCCAGCATTTT
TRBV28	-	TRBJ1-6	-	CASSFAESPLHF	TGTGCCAGCAGTTTTGCGGAGTCACCCCTCCACTTT
TRBV4-3	TRBD2	TRBJ2-7	-	CASSQESSGRYEQYF	TGCGCCAGCAGCCAAGAGTCTAGCGGGAGATACGAGCAGTACTTC
TRBV18	-	TRBJ2-3	once	CASSPITTTDTQYF	TGTGCCAGCTCACCAATTACGACCACAGATACGCAGTATTTT
TRBV5-1	TRBD1	TRBJ1-1	-	CASSWGQGQPEAFF	TGCGCCAGCAGCTGGGGACAGGGGCAGCCCGAAGCTTTCTTT
TRBV5-1	-	TRBJ2-7	-	CASSLGQNYEQYF	TGCGCCAGCAGCTTGGGCCAGAACTACGAGCAGTACTTC
TRBV19	TRBD1	TRBJ1-1	-	CASIALRDRGGNTEAFF	TGTGCCAGCATCGCCCTCCGGGACAGGGGCGGCAACACTGAAGCTTTCTTT
TRBV5-1	TRBD2	TRBJ2-1	-	CASSLVPAGGYNEQFF	TGCGCCAGCAGCTTGGTCCCAGCGGGGGGATACAATGAGCAGTTCTTC
TRBV27	-	TRBJ2-5	-	CASSSGTNPQETQYF	TGTGCCAGCAGTTCCGGGACGAACCCCCAAGAGACCCAGTACTTC
TRBV27	-	TRBJ1-2	-	CASSLKTGFYGYTF	TGTGCCAGCAGTCTTAAAACAGGGTTTTACGGCTACACCTTC
TRBV6-5	-	TRBJ2-7	-	CASSQSTGYEQYF	TGTGCCAGCAGCCAATCTACAGGATACGAGCAGTACTTC
TRBV29-1	-	TRBJ2-7	-	CSVETGTHYEQYF	TGCAGCGTTGAAACCGGGACCCACTACGAGCAGTACTTC
TRBV3-1/TRBV3-2	TRBD1	TRBJ1-2	-	CASSQPGQGAFSYGYTF	TGTGCCAGCAGCCAACCGGGACAGGGGGCCTTCTCCTATGGCTACACCTTC
TRBV6-6	-	TRBJ1-5	-	CASSPSGDSNQPQHF	TGTGCCAGCAGTCCTTCGGGGGATAGCAATCAGCCCCAGCATTTT
TRBV6-4	TRBD2	TRBJ2-3	-	CASSESSGSADTQYF	TGTGCCAGCAGTGAATCTAGCGGGAGTGCAGATACGCAGTATTTT
TRBV3-1/TRBV3-2	-	TRBJ2-7	once	CASSVMGVYEQYF	TGTGCCAGCAGCGTGATGGGGGTCTACGAGCAGTACTTC
TRBV5-6	TRBD1	TRBJ1-2	-	CASSLGTGGNYGYTF	TGTGCCAGCAGTCTCGGGACAGGGGGGAACTATGGCTACACCTTC
TRBV6-5	TRBD1	TRBJ1-1	-	CASSYGDSSEAFF	TGTGCCAGCAGTTATGGGGACAGTTCTGAAGCTTTCTTT